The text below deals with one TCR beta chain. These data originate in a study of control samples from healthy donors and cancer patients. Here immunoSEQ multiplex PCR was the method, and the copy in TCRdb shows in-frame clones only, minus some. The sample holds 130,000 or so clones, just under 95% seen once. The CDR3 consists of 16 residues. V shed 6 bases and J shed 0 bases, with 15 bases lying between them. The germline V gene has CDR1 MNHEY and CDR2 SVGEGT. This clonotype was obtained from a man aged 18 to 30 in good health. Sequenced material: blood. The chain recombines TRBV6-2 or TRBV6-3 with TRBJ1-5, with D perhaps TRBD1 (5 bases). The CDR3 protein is CASSPNGGYSNQPQHF. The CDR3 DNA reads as TGTGCCAGCAGCCCTAACGGGGGGTATAGCAATCAGCCCCAGCATTTT.